The 13 T cell receptor beta chains in this list originate from one sample, sequenced in a study of Ad26.COV2.S vaccination and SARS-CoV-2 variants. Here immunoSEQ multiplex PCR was the method, and the copy in TCRdb shows in-frame clones only, minus some. In the table there are about 400,000 clones, 80% to 95% of which are singletons. The treatment was: 15 to 20 received Ad26.COV2.S at low or high dose, single or two shots; 5 received placebo; per-sample allocation not given. The investigators took samples on day 63 after the first vaccine or placebo injection. Sequenced material: peripheral blood, taken in a trial of Ad26.COV2.S vaccine versus placebo. The source of these receptors is a person aged 18-65 years who received the Ad26.COV2.S COVID-19 vaccine or a placebo.

V gene TRBV5-5 combines with J gene TRBJ2-3; maybe TRBD2 (6 bases). Germline V gives CDR1 SGHKS, CDR2 YYEKEE (reference sequence). Trimming stripped 0 bases from V and 0 bases from J, with 11 bases between. This CDR3 spans 16 amino acids. CDR3 loop: CASSLGHGTSTDTQYF. Here the CDR3 DNA reads TGTGCCAGCAGCTTGGGGCATGGGACTAGCACAGATACGCAGTATTTT.

The J gene is TRBJ2-7, the V gene TRBV28; D uncertain. The length of the CDR3 is 12 residues. CDR1 MDHEN and CDR2 SYDVKM come from the germline V gene. The V gene lost 5 bases and the J gene lost 0 bases, with 5 bases spanning the gap. CDR3 loop: CASSMSSYEQYF. CDR3 bases: TGTGCCAGCAGTATGAGCTCCTACGAGCAGTACTTC. The entire variable domain, with the rest obtained from reference TRBV28 and TRBJ2-7, is as follows: DVKVTQSSRYLVKRTGEKVFLECVQDMDHENMFWYRQDPGLGLRLIYFSYDVKMKEKGDIPEGYSVSREKKERFSLILESASTNQTSMYLCASSMSSYEQYFGPGTRLTVT.

The V gene is TRBV19, the J gene TRBJ1-5; TRBD1 might be the D (5 bases). V lost 6 bases, J lost 1 base, and 16 bases lay in between. CDR1 and CDR2 from the germline V gene are LNHDA and SQIVND (reference sequence). The CDR3 spans 16 residues. The CDR3 bases are TGTGCCAGTAGCCCGGATGAGGGGCTAAGCAATCAGCCCCAGCATTTT. This gives the protein CASSPDEGLSNQPQHF. The whole variable domain, remainder taken from reference TRBV19 and TRBJ1-5, is DGGITQSPKYLFRKEGQNVTLSCEQNLNHDAMYWYRQDPGQGLRLIYYSQIVNDFQKGDIAEGYSVSREKKESFPLTVTSAQKNPTAFYLCASSPDEGLSNQPQHFGDGTRLSIL.

This clone was seen once. The chain has TRBV11-2 and TRBJ1-1, with D unclear. The CDR3 consists of 15 residues. Germline CDR1 is SGHAT and CDR2 is FQNNGV. Trimming pared 1 base from V and 1 base from J, leaving 10 bases between. The CDR3 coding sequence is TGTGCCAGCAGCTTAGGCGGTATCCAGAACACTGAAGCTTTCTTT. This codes for CASSLGGIQNTEAFF.

This chain connects TRBV6-5 to TRBJ1-1; D is unresolved. The CDR3 runs 16 residues. V was pared by 2 bases and J by 0 bases, with 13 bases between. The germline V gene encodes CDR1 MNHEY and CDR2 SVGAGI. The CDR3 here is CASSYEAGKLNTEAFF. The CDR3 region has the DNA TGTGCCAGCAGTTACGAGGCGGGGAAACTGAACACTGAAGCTTTCTTT.

This clone was observed once. The chain links TRBV6-6 to TRBJ1-5; D is possibly TRBD1 (6 bases). CDR3 size: 15 residues. Germline CDR1 is MNHNY and CDR2 is SVGAGI (reference sequence). V was pared by 5 bases and J by 7 bases, with 18 bases between. CDR3 protein: CASSTQQGRGQPQHF. The CDR3 DNA reads as TGTGCCAGCAGTACCCAACAGGGAAGAGGGCAGCCCCAGCATTTT.

The chain joins TRBV7-2 to TRBJ2-3, with 10 bases lining up with TRBD1. CDR3 length: 15 residues. Per the germline V gene, CDR1 is SGHTA and CDR2 is FQGNSA. J lost 4 bases, V lost 1 base, and 2 bases had no gene match. CDR3 amino acids: CASSLGTGGPDTQYF. In nucleotides, the CDR3 is TGTGCCAGCAGCTTAGGGACAGGGGGGCCAGATACGCAGTATTTT.

In regard to this clone: Compared with germline, one end of the junction differs, possibly owing to a read error. The rearrangement joins TRBV6-2 or TRBV6-3 to TRBJ2-2; D gene uncertain. Germline CDR1 is MNHEY and CDR2 is SVGEGT. The CDR3 spans 12 residues. The CDR3 region has the DNA TGTGCCAGCAGCCCCGGCAGCCGGAAGAGGTTCTTT. Amino acid sequence: CASSPGSRKRFF.

The table lists this clone with a count of one. The CDR3 is CASSLDRGRVKLFF. CDR3 coding DNA: TGTGCCAGCAGCTTAGACAGGGGGCGAGTAAAACTGTTTTTT. The chain recombines TRBV7-9 with TRBJ1-4, with 9 nucleotides matching TRBD1. This CDR3 has 14 amino acids. Germline CDR1 reads SEHNR; CDR2 reads FQNEAQ (reference sequence). V was clipped by 1 base and J by 10 bases; unmatched bases: 4.

The sample holds one count of this clone. This rearrangement joins TRBV7-8 to TRBJ2-5, with 8 positions matching TRBD2. The germline CDR1 and CDR2 sequences are SGHVS and FQNEAQ. This CDR3 is built from 15 residues. With 3 bases clipped from V and 9 bases from J, the junction kept 12 bases outside the gene matches. The CDR3 reads CASSFGARGGSAQYF. In nucleotides, the CDR3 is TGTGCCAGCAGCTTCGGGGCCCGGGGGGGGTCGGCCCAGTACTTC.

This rearrangement joins TRBV3-1 (or the pseudogene TRBV3-2) to TRBJ1-5, with TRBD1 matching 7 bases. In germline, CDR1 is LGHDT, CDR2 YNNKEL (reference sequence). V gave up 4 bases and J gave up 4 bases; unmatched junction bases: 13. The CDR3 extends over 17 amino acids. CDR3 sequence reads: CASSPRRPGQSNQPQHF. In DNA form, the CDR3 reads TGTGCCAGCAGCCCTCGACGCCCGGGACAGAGTAATCAGCCCCAGCATTTT.

This chain links TRBV11-2 with TRBJ2-2; either TRBD1 or TRBD2 may fit D (6 bases each). Trimming left V 1 base short and J 7 bases short, with 19 bases between. This CDR3 has 17 residues. Looked up from germline, CDR1 is SGHAT and CDR2 is FQNNGV. The CDR3 DNA is TGTGCCAGCAGCTTAGTTTCCGGGGGCGCCGATTACGGGGAGCTGTTTTTT. Protein: CASSLVSGGADYGELFF.

The V call is TRBV7-8, the J call TRBJ2-3; D not certain. This CDR3 comprises 13 residues. Germline CDR1 SGHVS, CDR2 FQNEAQ. V shed 1 base and J shed 8 bases, with 10 bases lying between them. CDR3 nucleotides: TGTGCCAGCAGCTTAGAGGTGGCTGGTACGCAGTATTTT. Residues: CASSLEVAGTQYF.